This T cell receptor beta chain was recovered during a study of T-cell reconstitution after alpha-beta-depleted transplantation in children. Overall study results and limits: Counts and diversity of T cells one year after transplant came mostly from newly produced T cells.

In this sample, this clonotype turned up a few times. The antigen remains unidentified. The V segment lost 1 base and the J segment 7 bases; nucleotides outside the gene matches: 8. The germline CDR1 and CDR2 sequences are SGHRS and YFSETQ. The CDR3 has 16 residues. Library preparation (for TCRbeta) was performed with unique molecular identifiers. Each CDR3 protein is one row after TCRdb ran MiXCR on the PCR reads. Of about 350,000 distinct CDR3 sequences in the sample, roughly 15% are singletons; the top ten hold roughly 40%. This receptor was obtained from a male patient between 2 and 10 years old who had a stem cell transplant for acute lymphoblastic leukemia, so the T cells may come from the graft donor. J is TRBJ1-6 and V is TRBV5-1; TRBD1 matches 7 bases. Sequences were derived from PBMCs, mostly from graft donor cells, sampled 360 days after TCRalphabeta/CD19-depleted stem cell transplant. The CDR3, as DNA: TGCGCCAGCAGCTTGTCTCGGGGACAGAGGAATTCACCCCTCCACTTT. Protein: CASSLSRGQRNSPLHF.